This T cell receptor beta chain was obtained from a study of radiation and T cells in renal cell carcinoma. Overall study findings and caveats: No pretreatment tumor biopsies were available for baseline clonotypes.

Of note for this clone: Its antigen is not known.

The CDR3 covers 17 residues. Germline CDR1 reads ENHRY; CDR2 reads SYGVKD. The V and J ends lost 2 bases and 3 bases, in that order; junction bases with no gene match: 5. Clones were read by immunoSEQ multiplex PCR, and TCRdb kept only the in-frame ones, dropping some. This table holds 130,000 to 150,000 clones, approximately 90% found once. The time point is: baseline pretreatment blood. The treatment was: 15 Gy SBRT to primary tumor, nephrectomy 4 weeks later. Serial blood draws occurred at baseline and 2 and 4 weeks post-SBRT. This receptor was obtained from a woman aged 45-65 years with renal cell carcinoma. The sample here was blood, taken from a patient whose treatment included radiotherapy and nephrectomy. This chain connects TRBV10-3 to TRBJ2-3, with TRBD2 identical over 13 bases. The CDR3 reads CAISEGKTSGGTDTQYF. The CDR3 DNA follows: TGTGCCATCAGTGAGGGAAAGACTAGCGGGGGGACAGATACGCAGTATTTT.